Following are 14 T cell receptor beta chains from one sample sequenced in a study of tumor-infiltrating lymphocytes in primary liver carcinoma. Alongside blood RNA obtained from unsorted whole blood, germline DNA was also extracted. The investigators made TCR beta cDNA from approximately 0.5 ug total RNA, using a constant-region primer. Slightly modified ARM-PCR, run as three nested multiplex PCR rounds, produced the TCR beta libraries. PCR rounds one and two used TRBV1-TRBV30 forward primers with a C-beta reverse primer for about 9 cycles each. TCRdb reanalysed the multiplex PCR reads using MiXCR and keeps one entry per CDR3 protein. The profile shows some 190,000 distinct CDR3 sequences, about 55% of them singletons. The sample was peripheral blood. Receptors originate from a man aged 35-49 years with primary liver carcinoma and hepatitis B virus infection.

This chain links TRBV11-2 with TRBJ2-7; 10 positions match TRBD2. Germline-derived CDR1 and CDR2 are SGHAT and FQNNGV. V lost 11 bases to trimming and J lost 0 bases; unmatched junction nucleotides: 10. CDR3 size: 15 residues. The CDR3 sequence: CAWSPTSGISYEQYF. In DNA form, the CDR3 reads TGTGCCTGGAGCCCAACTAGCGGGATCTCCTACGAGCAGTACTTC.

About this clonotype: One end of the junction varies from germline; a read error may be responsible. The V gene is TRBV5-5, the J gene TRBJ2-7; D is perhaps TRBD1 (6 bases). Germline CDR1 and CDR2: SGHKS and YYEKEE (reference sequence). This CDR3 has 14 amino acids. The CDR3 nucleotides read TGTGCCAGCGGCCTCAGGGGCCAAGCCTACGAACAGTACTTC. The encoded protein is CASGLRGQAYEQYF.

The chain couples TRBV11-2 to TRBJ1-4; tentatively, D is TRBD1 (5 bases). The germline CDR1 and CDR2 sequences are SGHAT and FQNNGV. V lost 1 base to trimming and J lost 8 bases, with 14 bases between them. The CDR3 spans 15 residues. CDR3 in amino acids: CASSLGQCDGEKLFF. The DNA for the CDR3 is TGTGCCAGCAGCTTAGGACAGTGTGATGGCGAAAAACTGTTTTTT.

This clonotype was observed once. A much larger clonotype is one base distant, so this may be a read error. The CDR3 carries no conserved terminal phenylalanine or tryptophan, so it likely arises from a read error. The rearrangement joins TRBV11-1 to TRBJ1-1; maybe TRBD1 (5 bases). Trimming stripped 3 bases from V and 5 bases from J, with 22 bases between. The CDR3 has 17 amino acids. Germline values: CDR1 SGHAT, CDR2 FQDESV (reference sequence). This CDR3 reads CASSFTPGTLGTTEAFS. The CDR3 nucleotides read TGTGCCAGCAGCTTTACCCCCGGGACCCTAGGGACTACTGAAGCTTTCTCT.

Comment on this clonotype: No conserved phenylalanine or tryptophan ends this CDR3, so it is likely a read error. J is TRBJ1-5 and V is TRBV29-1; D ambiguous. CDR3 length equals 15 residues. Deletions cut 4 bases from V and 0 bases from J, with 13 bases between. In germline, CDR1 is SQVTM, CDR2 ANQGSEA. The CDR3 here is CSVGGTADSNQPQHL. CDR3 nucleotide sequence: TGCAGCGTTGGGGGAACAGCAGATAGCAATCAGCCCCAGCATCTT.

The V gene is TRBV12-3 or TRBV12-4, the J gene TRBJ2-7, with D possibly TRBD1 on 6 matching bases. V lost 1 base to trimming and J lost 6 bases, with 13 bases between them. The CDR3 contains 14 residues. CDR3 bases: TGTGCCAGCAGTTTAGGGACAGTGTTGGGCGAGCAGTACTTC. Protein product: CASSLGTVLGEQYF.

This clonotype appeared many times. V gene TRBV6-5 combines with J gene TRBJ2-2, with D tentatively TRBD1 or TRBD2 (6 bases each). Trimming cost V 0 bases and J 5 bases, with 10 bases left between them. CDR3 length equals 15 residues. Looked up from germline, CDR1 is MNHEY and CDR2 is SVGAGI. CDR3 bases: TGTGCCAGCAGTTACTCCGGGGGCGGAACCGGGGAGCTGTTTTTT. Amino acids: CASSYSGGGTGELFF.

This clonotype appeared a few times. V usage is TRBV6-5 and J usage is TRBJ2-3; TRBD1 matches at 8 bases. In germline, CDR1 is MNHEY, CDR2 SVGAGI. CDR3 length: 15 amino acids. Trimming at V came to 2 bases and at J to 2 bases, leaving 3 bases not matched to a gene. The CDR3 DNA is TGTGCCAGCAGTTACCGACAGGGGTTCACAGATACGCAGTATTTT. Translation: CASSYRQGFTDTQYF.

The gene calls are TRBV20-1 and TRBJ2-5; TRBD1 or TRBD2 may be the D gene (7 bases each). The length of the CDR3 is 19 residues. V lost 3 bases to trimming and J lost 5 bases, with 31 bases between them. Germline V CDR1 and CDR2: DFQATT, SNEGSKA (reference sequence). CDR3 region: CSARLSRTGAGVGGETQYF. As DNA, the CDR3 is TGCAGTGCTAGGCTTTCTCGAACAGGGGCGGGGGTGGGTGGCGAGACCCAGTACTTC.

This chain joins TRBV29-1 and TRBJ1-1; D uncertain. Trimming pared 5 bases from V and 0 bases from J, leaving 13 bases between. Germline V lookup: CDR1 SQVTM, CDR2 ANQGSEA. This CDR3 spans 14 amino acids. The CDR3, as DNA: TGCAGCGTTCTCCCGTGGCAGTTGAACACTGAAGCTTTCTTT. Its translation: CSVLPWQLNTEAFF.

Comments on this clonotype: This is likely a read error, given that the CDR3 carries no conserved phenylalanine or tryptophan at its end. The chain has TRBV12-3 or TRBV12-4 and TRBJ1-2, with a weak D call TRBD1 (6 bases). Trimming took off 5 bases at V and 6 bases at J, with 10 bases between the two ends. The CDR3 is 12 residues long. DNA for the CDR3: TGTGCCAGCAGTCTGGGACACGATGGCTACACCATA. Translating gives CASSLGHDGYTI.

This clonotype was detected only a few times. The CDR3 region is CASTTEYSDEQFF. The CDR3 nucleotides read TGTGCCAGCACCACCGAGTACTCCGATGAGCAGTTCTTC. The chain uses TRBV16 and TRBJ2-1; the D is unclear. CDR3 length: 13 residues. From germline, CDR1 is KGHSY and CDR2 FQNENV. V was trimmed by 7 bases and J by 8 bases, leaving 15 bases between them.

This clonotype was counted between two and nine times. CDR3 residues: CSVDSGGTEAFF. DNA for the CDR3: TGCAGCGTTGATTCAGGGGGCACTGAAGCTTTCTTT. The gene calls are TRBV29-1 and TRBJ1-1; 7 nucleotides agree with TRBD1. From germline, CDR1 is SQVTM and CDR2 ANQGSEA. The CDR3 contains 12 residues. The junction had 2 bases not matched to a gene; V was cut back by 3 bases and J by 4 bases.

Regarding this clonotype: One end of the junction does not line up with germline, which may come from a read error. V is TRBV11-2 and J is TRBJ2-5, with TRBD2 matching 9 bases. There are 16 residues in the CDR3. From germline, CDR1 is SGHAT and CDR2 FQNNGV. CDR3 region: CANSLAFLAGTETHYF. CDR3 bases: TGTGCCAACAGCTTAGCGTTTCTAGCGGGAACGGAGACCCACTACTTC.